This entry lists 21 T cell receptor beta chains sequenced from one sample in a study of response to subunit inactivated influenza vaccine. TCRdb independently ran MiXCR on the RT-PCR reads; one entry per CDR3 protein. The sample includes some 500,000 distinct CDR3 sequences, 16% of them seen just once. Sequenced here: CD4+ T cells sorted from PBMCs, sampled approximately 25 months after vaccination. These TCRs come from a man aged 50 to 69 who received an inactivated influenza vaccine.

This clonotype was picked up many times. The chain recombines TRBV11-2 with TRBJ2-3, with no clear D. Trimming took 6 bases from V and 6 from J, leaving 13 bases between them. This CDR3 comprises 13 residues. Germline CDR1 SGHAT, CDR2 FQNNGV. CDR3 region: CASRWDFSDTQYF. The DNA for the CDR3 is TGTGCCAGCAGATGGGATTTCTCGGATACGCAGTATTTT.

To note about this clonotype: Sequence at one end of the junction differs from germline and may be a read error. The genes are TRBV20-1 and TRBJ2-1, with 8 nucleotides matching TRBD2. The CDR3 runs to 15 residues. Germline V gives CDR1 DFQATT, CDR2 SNEGSKA (reference sequence). The CDR3 spells CCARVGLASYNEQFF. CDR3 DNA sequence: TGCTGTGCTAGAGTTGGACTAGCCAGCTACAATGAGCAGTTCTTC.

This clonotype was counted a few times. The rearrangement joins TRBV20-1 to TRBJ2-7; D is unclear. CDR1 DFQATT and CDR2 SNEGSKA come from the germline V gene (reference sequence). V shed 0 bases and J shed 0 bases, with 9 bases lying between them. This CDR3 is 14 amino acids long. For the CDR3, the DNA is TGCAGTGCTAGAGATGTGAGAGGCTCCTACGAGCAGTACTTC. Translating gives CSARDVRGSYEQYF.

The chain recombines TRBV12-3 or TRBV12-4 with TRBJ2-3; 8 bases are shared with TRBD2. The junction had 10 bases not matched to a gene; V was cut back by 5 bases and J by 0 bases. The CDR3 sequence is 17 residues long. CDR3 bases: TGTGCCAGCAGTCCTCCCCGGGGGGGGGCCAGCACAGATACGCAGTATTTT. Translating it yields CASSPPRGGASTDTQYF.

The V gene is TRBV5-1, the J gene TRBJ2-3; 13 bases match TRBD2. V was pared by 7 bases and J by 8 bases, with 7 bases of the junction left unmatched. The germline V gene encodes CDR1 SGHRS and CDR2 YFSETQ. This CDR3 is built from 14 residues. The CDR3 here is CASALGLAGVTQYF. The CDR3 DNA is TGCGCCAGCGCTCTTGGACTAGCGGGAGTTACGCAGTATTTT.

This clonotype was detected only a few times. V gene TRBV9 combines with J gene TRBJ2-5; TRBD1 agrees at 10 bases. Germline V gene sequence: CDR1 SGDLS, CDR2 YYNGEE. The CDR3 runs 15 residues. Trimming removed 4 bases from V and 4 bases from J; junction bases left unmatched: 7. The CDR3 nucleotides read TGTGCCAGCAGCAGGACAGGGGGTTTACGAGAGACCCAGTACTTC. Translating gives CASSRTGGLRETQYF. Drawing the rest from reference TRBV9 and TRBJ2-5, the complete variable domain is DSGVTQTPKHLITATGQRVTLRCSPRSGDLSVYWYQQSLDQGLQFLIQYYNGEERAKGNILERFSAQQFPDLHSELNLSSLELGDSALYFCASSRTGGLRETQYFGPGTRLLVL.

This clonotype was counted between two and nine times. J is TRBJ1-1 and V is TRBV20-1; 8 nucleotides align to TRBD1. The CDR3 loop spans 12 amino acids. Germline V gene sequence: CDR1 DFQATT, CDR2 SNEGSKA (reference sequence). V shed 4 bases, J shed 6 bases, and the junction held 4 bases outside the gene matches. The DNA of the CDR3 is TGCAGTGCTACCAGGGGGCGGTCTGAAGCTTTCTTT. This gives the protein CSATRGRSEAFF.

V usage is TRBV6-2 or TRBV6-3 and J usage is TRBJ1-1, with no clear D. The germline V gene has CDR1 MNHEY and CDR2 SVGEGT. V dropped 3 bases and J dropped 3 bases, with 5 bases sitting between them. The CDR3 is 12 amino acids. The CDR3 is CASSYLYTEAFF. The CDR3 bases are TGTGCCAGCAGTTATTTGTACACTGAAGCTTTCTTT.

A few counts support this clonotype. The J gene is TRBJ2-1, the V gene TRBV20-1; D possibly corresponds to TRBD2 (6 bases). V dropped 3 bases and J dropped 6 bases, with 15 bases sitting between them. Germline V gives CDR1 DFQATT, CDR2 SNEGSKA (reference sequence). The length of the CDR3 is 14 residues. CDR3 DNA: TGCAGTGCTAGTCGGGACGGGACTGTCAATGAGCAGTTCTTC. Protein product: CSASRDGTVNEQFF.

Here the CDR3 DNA reads TGCAGTGCTAGAGGTGGGGGGTACCCAACCGTCTCCTACAATGAGCAGTTCTTC. It is translated as CSARGGGYPTVSYNEQFF. V usage is TRBV20-1 and J usage is TRBJ2-1, with D possibly TRBD2 on 6 matching bases. The CDR3 spans 18 residues. Between the trimmed V and J ends, which lost 1 base and 0 bases, there was a span of 19 bases. Germline CDR1 reads DFQATT; CDR2 reads SNEGSKA (reference sequence).

The gene calls are TRBV10-3 and TRBJ2-5, with 7 nucleotides matching TRBD2. CDR3 size: 14 residues. After removal of 4 bases from V and 2 bases from J, the junction contained 4 bases not matched to a gene. Germline CDR1 reads ENHRY; CDR2 reads SYGVKD. The CDR3 coding sequence is TGTGCCATCAGTGGTAGCGGGTCTCAAGAGACCCAGTACTTC. Translation: CAISGSGSQETQYF.

This clonotype was seen only a few times. The V gene is TRBV20-1, the J gene TRBJ1-1, with TRBD1 matching 7 bases. V trimming: 8 bases; J trimming: 4 bases; junction bases outside the gene matches: 16. This CDR3 has 15 residues. The germline CDR1 and CDR2 sequences are DFQATT and SNEGSKA (reference sequence). In nucleotides, the CDR3 is TGCAGTTCGAACACCGCTTGGGAGGGGGCCACTGAAGCTTTCTTT. Translating it yields CSSNTAWEGATEAFF.

J is TRBJ1-6 and V is TRBV9; TRBD1 matches at 10 bases. This CDR3 contains 15 residues. V lost 3 bases, J lost 8 bases, and 5 bases stayed unmatched. Germline CDR1 reads SGDLS; CDR2 reads YYNGEE. CDR3: CASSETGGWYSPLHF. CDR3 coding DNA: TGTGCCAGCAGCGAGACAGGGGGCTGGTATTCACCCCTCCACTTT.

This clonotype has just a few counts. This rearrangement joins TRBV3-1 to TRBJ1-3; 9 nucleotides align to TRBD1. The CDR3 extends over 17 amino acids. Germline V lookup: CDR1 LGHDT, CDR2 YNNKEL (reference sequence). The trim removed 4 bases at V and 0 bases at J, leaving 7 bases unmatched. DNA for the CDR3: TGTGCCAGCAGCCCCTGGACAGGGGCTATCTCTGGAAACACCATATATTTT. It specifies CASSPWTGAISGNTIYF.

This clonotype showed up just a few times. V usage is TRBV7-3 and J usage is TRBJ2-3, with 7 nucleotides matching TRBD1. The length of the CDR3 is 15 residues. The germline V gene encodes CDR1 SGHTA and CDR2 FQGTGA. With V trimmed by 4 bases and J by 5 bases, 9 bases remained unmatched. The DNA of the CDR3 is TGTGCCAGCAGCTCCGAAGGGACAGCTCGAGATACGCAGTATTTT. It translates to CASSSEGTARDTQYF.

This clonotype was counted between two and nine times. The V call is TRBV4-3, the J call TRBJ1-1; D remains unclear. This CDR3 spans 14 amino acids. Germline CDR1 reads LGHNA; CDR2 reads YSLEER. Trimming removed 4 bases from V and 4 bases from J, with 13 bases in between. The CDR3 nucleotides are TGCGCCAGCAGCCCCTCCGGAGGGTTCACTGAAGCTTTCTTT. This sequence encodes CASSPSGGFTEAFF.

This clonotype was found a few times. The chain links TRBV7-2 to TRBJ2-4; maybe TRBD1 (6 bases). V was pared by 3 bases and J by 11 bases, with 20 bases between. The CDR3 is made up of 15 amino acids. The germline V gene encodes CDR1 SGHTA and CDR2 FQGNSA. The CDR3 DNA reads TGTGCCAGCAGCTTCCTGACAGGTTGGAACCATTTTCAGTACTTC. It codes for CASSFLTGWNHFQYF.

The J gene is TRBJ1-6, the V gene TRBV20-1; D might be TRBD1 (6 bases). The CDR3 sequence is 13 residues long. Germline V CDR1 and CDR2: DFQATT, SNEGSKA (reference sequence). Trimming stripped 3 bases from V and 12 bases from J, with 15 bases between. The CDR3 region has the DNA TGCAGTGCTAGCAGGCAGGGGAATGGACCCCTCCACTTT. Translating it yields CSASRQGNGPLHF.

This clonotype came up a few times. V usage is TRBV7-2 and J usage is TRBJ2-7; perhaps TRBD1 as D (6 bases). Trimming took off 5 bases at V and 3 bases at J, with 11 bases between the two ends. The CDR3 length is 13 residues. The germline V gene has CDR1 SGHTA and CDR2 FQGNSA. The CDR3 spells CASSPGQHYEQYF. CDR3 DNA sequence: TGTGCCAGCAGCCCTGGACAGCACTACGAGCAGTACTTC.

This clonotype has ten or more counts. This sequence joins TRBV7-2 and TRBJ1-4; the D is unclear. Germline V gives CDR1 SGHTA, CDR2 FQGNSA. This CDR3 contains 15 residues. V lost 6 bases, J lost 8 bases, and 19 bases lay in between. The CDR3 bases are TGTGCCAGCAGACAAGCCGGAAGACAAGGCGAAAAACTGTTTTTT. This encodes CASRQAGRQGEKLFF. The variable domain in full, with the rest retrieved from reference TRBV7-2 and TRBJ1-4, is GAGVSQSPSNKVTEKGKDVELRCDPISGHTALYWYRQSLGQGLEFLIYFQGNSAPDKSGLPSDRFSAERTGGSVSTLTIQRTQQEDSAVYLCASRQAGRQGEKLFFGSGTQLSVL.

This clonotype was seen just once. The V gene is TRBV4-2, the J gene TRBJ1-5; D is perhaps TRBD1 (6 bases). The CDR3 extends over 18 amino acids. The germline V gene encodes CDR1 LGHNA and CDR2 YNFKEQ. Trimming removed 0 bases at V and 5 bases at J, with 20 bases between. DNA for the CDR3: TGTGCCAGCAGCCAAGATAGGGGGGGACAACTAGGTGATCAGCCCCAGCATTTT. It encodes CASSQDRGGQLGDQPQHF.